This paragraph reports one TCR beta chain. This sample was taken from a study of T cell changes during pregnancy in multiple sclerosis. Produced via immunoSEQ multiplex PCR; TCRdb's table is partial and in-frame only. The sample carries tens of thousands of clones, roughly 94% recorded once. V lost 4 bases and J lost 4; bases outside the gene matches: 12. This CDR3 is 18 amino acids long. The V gene's germline CDR1 is SGHVS and CDR2 FQNEAQ. Sample: peripheral blood, taken in the third trimester of pregnancy. The chain uses TRBV7-8 and TRBJ2-5; TRBD2 aligns across 13 bases. The TCR was taken from a female donor with multiple sclerosis, enrolled in a pregnancy study. CDR3 residues: CASSSSARTSGSRETQYF. The DNA for the CDR3 is TGTGCCAGCAGCTCCTCTGCCCGGACTAGCGGGAGTCGAGAGACCCAGTACTTC.